This T cell receptor beta chain was sequenced in a study of CD8+CD57+ T cells in acquired aplastic anemia. Study in general: DNA per sorted CD4+ or CD8+ sample ranged 0.2 to 27.4 ug, averaging about 3.4 ug. An average of roughly 10 million reads for CD4+ cells was obtained from healthy donors.

Germline V gene sequence: CDR1 LNHDA, CDR2 SQIVND (reference sequence). The V end lost 1 base, the J end lost 1 base, and 7 bases lay between the germline ends. The CDR3 runs to 14 residues. Profiling of TCR beta VDJ combinations and CDR3 sequences used genomic DNA as template. TCRdb reprocessed the reads via MiXCR and lists one record per CDR3 protein. Altogether over 100,000 distinct CDR3 sequences are present, about 40% being singletons, with the ten largest covering roughly 8.9%. The specimen sequenced was sorted CD4+, CD8+, or CD8+CD57+ T cells (not recorded which) from PBMCs. The sequence came from a human donor in good health, serving as a control. The gene calls are TRBV19 and TRBJ2-5; D is unclear. CDR3 in DNA: TGTGCCAGTAGTATAGGAATATCCCAAGAGACCCAGTACTTC. It is translated as CASSIGISQETQYF. The complete variable domain, with remaining parts taken from reference TRBV19 and TRBJ2-5, reads DGGITQSPKYLFRKEGQNVTLSCEQNLNHDAMYWYRQDPGQGLRLIYYSQIVNDFQKGDIAEGYSVSREKKESFPLTVTSAQKNPTAFYLCASSIGISQETQYFGPGTRLLVL.